This T cell receptor beta chain was captured by sequencing in a study of cytomegalovirus exposure and HLA in healthy donors. Overall study: The study's early data release held tens of millions of unique TCRs from HLA-typed donors.

Comments on this clone: The antigen is not known.

Primers included in the PCR were 60 Vbeta and 13 Jbeta primers. Measured with immunoSEQ multiplex PCR; TCRdb has only the in-frame clones, and not every one. This sample yields around 130,000 clones, of which around 78% are seen a single time; around 1.8% belongs to the top ten. V was pared by 0 bases and J by 2 bases, with 6 bases of the junction left unmatched. Germline V gene data show CDR1 as LGHNA and CDR2 as YSLEER. The CDR3 sequence is 17 residues long. Points from the study as a whole: Associated with HLA alleles at 0.05 false discovery rate in a later analysis were approximately 17,000 TCR beta sequences. A later analysis revealed that TCR association rates differed between HLA loci, peaking at DRB1 and bottoming out at HLA-C.

Sampled while nominally healthy, donors likely had unrecorded immune exposures. The sample was PBMCs. This TCR was recovered from a woman aged 45-65 years in good health and CMV-seronegative. The rearrangement joins TRBV4-3 to TRBJ1-4, with 7 positions matching TRBD1. CDR3 sequence: CASSQDRWDSTNEKLFF. DNA of the CDR3: TGCGCCAGCAGCCAAGATCGGTGGGACAGCACTAATGAAAAACTGTTTTTT.